Here is one T cell receptor (beta chain) with its context. Original processing notes: For nucleated cells, counts were estimated from reference gene primer amplification. The protocol was immunoSEQ multiplex PCR, while the TCRdb copy is restricted to in-frame clones and leaves out a portion. V, J and clone size were drawn from that table, and D and trimming were deduced from the DNA. The repertoire consists of 110,000 to 150,000 clones, with 65% to 90% occurring once and the leading ten covering 2.5% to 3%. The sample is drawn from a study of blood T cell repertoires in COVID-19. Study-level information: COVID-19 samples, acute and convalescent, were from the United States, Italy and Spain.

After removal of 6 bases from V and 1 base from J, the junction contained 4 bases not matched to a gene. The CDR3 sequence is 14 residues long. Germline CDR1 is MNHEY and CDR2 is SVGAGI. This TCR was sampled from a man aged 45-65 years with acute or convalescent COVID-19. The sequenced sample consisted of peripheral blood. This sequence joins TRBV6-5 and TRBJ2-3; 7 positions agree with TRBD2. The CDR3 is CASSRDYGTDTQYF. The CDR3 coding sequence is TGTGCCAGCAGCCGGGACTATGGCACAGATACGCAGTATTTT.